This TCR beta chain derives from a study of T cell repertoires in cytomegalovirus infection. This CDR3 has 12 residues. Germline CDR1 and CDR2: SGHTA and FQGTGA. Trimming stripped 7 bases from V and 5 bases from J, with 8 bases between. Note on this clonotype: Antigen specificity is unknown.

TCRdb called the reads again in MiXCR, with one record for every CDR3 protein. Of about 130,000 distinct CDR3 sequences detected, over 25% appear once; the ten largest clones hold approximately 50%. J is TRBJ2-2 and V is TRBV7-3, with D perhaps matching TRBD1 (5 bases). The clonotype comes from a human donor in good health (CMV status not recorded). Some clones in this sample may be carry-over from other donors' samples. Here the sequenced sample was CD8+ T cells from cultured PBMCs, taken from culture after CMV antigen stimulation. CDR3: CASIQGTGELFF. The CDR3 bases are TGTGCCAGCATCCAGGGTACCGGGGAGCTGTTTTTT.